The 17 T cell receptor beta chains below were found in one sample sequenced in a study of blood T cell repertoires in COVID-19. Using immunoSEQ multiplex PCR, the repertoire was profiled, and TCRdb retains in-frame clones only, with some absent. The profile covers 310,000 or so clones, with approximately 88% appearing a single time and around 4% taken by the ten largest. The sample comprised peripheral blood. The receptor source for this set is a woman aged 50 to 65 with active or convalescent COVID-19.

V and J are TRBV6-4 and TRBJ2-2; 11 positions match TRBD1. Germline values: CDR1 MRHNA, CDR2 SNTAGT. The V gene end was trimmed by 5 bases and the J gene end by 5 bases; junction bases not matched to a gene: 4. The CDR3 covers 15 residues. CDR3 loop: CASSSGTGGTGELFF. CDR3 nucleotides: TGTGCCAGCAGTTCCGGGACAGGGGGGACCGGGGAGCTGTTTTTT.

This clone was seen a handful of times. The chain combines TRBV11-2 with TRBJ1-2, with 12 bases aligning to TRBD1. J gave up 7 bases and V 5 bases, and 8 bases lay outside the gene matches. CDR1 SGHAT and CDR2 FQNNGV come from the germline V gene. This CDR3 is built from 15 residues. CDR3 coding DNA: TGTGCCAGCAGCCTCCCCGGGACAGGGGGCGGTGGCTACACCTTC. It translates to CASSLPGTGGGGYTF. Variable domain in full (rest from reference TRBV11-2 and TRBJ1-2): EAGVAQSPRYKIIEKRQSVAFWCNPISGHATLYWYQQILGQGPKLLIQFQNNGVVDDSQLPKDRFSAERLKGVDSTLKIQPAKLEDSAVYLCASSLPGTGGGGYTFGSGTRLTVV.

This chain uses TRBV6-5 with TRBJ2-1, with 8 bases lining up with TRBD2. Losses at the gene ends were 5 bases for V and 7 bases for J; bases not matched to a gene: 10. In germline, CDR1 is MNHEY, CDR2 SVGAGI. This CDR3 has 15 amino acids. Here the CDR3 DNA reads TGTGCCAGCAGTCGGACTCGGACTAGCTTTAATGAGCAGTTCTTC. It codes for CASSRTRTSFNEQFF.

The V and J genes are TRBV14 and TRBJ2-2; unclear D gene. The CDR3 is 13 amino acids. In germline, CDR1 is SGHDN, CDR2 FVKESK. V was pared by 5 bases and J by 6 bases, with 10 bases between. CDR3 protein: CASSVYGPGELFF. CDR3 sequence (DNA): TGTGCCAGCAGCGTATATGGGCCCGGGGAGCTGTTTTTT.

The chain uses TRBV7-9 and TRBJ1-2; 10 nucleotides agree with TRBD1. The CDR3 spans 15 residues. J lost 3 bases, V lost 4 bases, and 5 bases had no gene match. CDR1 SEHNR and CDR2 FQNEAQ come from the germline V gene (reference sequence). The CDR3 region is CASSSTGTGDYGYTF. CDR3 in DNA: TGTGCCAGCAGCTCCACCGGGACAGGGGACTATGGCTACACCTTC.

This clone turned up a few times. The V call is TRBV30, the J call TRBJ1-1, with TRBD1 identical over 10 bases. The V gene's germline CDR1 is GTSNPN and CDR2 SVGIG (reference sequence). The CDR3 runs 15 residues. V shed 7 bases and J 6 bases; nucleotides not matched to a gene: 14. CDR3 nucleotides: TGTGCCTTTCAAAAAAAGGGACAGGGGATCCCTGAAGCTTTCTTT. This encodes CAFQKKGQGIPEAFF.

This chain uses TRBV2 with TRBJ2-2, with a weak D call TRBD2 (6 bases). V shed 0 bases and J shed 1 base, with 15 bases lying between them. CDR3 length: 18 amino acids. CDR1 is SNHLY and CDR2 is FYNNEI in the germline V gene. In DNA form, the CDR3 reads TGTGCCAGCAGTGAAGCGCTTATTAGCGGAGTGAACACCGGGGAGCTGTTTTTT. This sequence encodes CASSEALISGVNTGELFF.

The J gene is TRBJ1-1, the V gene TRBV2; the match to TRBD1 covers 7 bases. The length of the CDR3 is 15 residues. Germline lookup yields CDR1 SNHLY and CDR2 FYNNEI. V was pared by 6 bases and J by 4 bases, with 11 bases of the junction left unmatched. The DNA for the CDR3 is TGTGCCAGCAGGGTGGAGGGGGCTCGTGCCACTGAAGCTTTCTTT. Translating gives CASRVEGARATEAFF.

The chain recombines TRBV5-5 with TRBJ2-7; TRBD2 is a possible D gene (5 bases). CDR3 size: 16 residues. CDR1 and CDR2 from the germline V gene are SGHKS and YYEKEE (reference sequence). Trimming removed 1 base at V and 4 bases at J, with 18 bases between. Here the CDR3 reads CASSLPRGRDWYEQYF. The CDR3 nucleotides read TGTGCCAGCAGCTTGCCCCGAGGGCGCGATTGGTACGAGCAGTACTTC.

The V call is TRBV19, the J call TRBJ1-1, with a tentative D call TRBD1 (6 bases). The V end was cut by 3 bases, the J end by 3 bases, with 17 bases between. This CDR3 comprises 16 residues. Looked up from germline, CDR1 is LNHDA and CDR2 is SQIVND (reference sequence). CDR3 region: CASSISGQGLDTEAFF. DNA for the CDR3: TGTGCCAGTAGTATTAGTGGGCAGGGGTTGGACACTGAAGCTTTCTTT.

The chain couples TRBV5-4 to TRBJ2-3; the match to TRBD2 covers 9 bases. Germline CDR1 reads SGHNT; CDR2 reads YYREEE (reference sequence). CDR3 length equals 16 residues. Unmatched junction bases numbered 5, after V lost 1 base and J lost 2 bases. CDR3 sequence: CASSLWVAGATDTQYF. For the CDR3, the DNA is TGTGCCAGCAGCTTGTGGGTAGCGGGGGCCACAGATACGCAGTATTTT.

J is TRBJ2-2 and V is TRBV5-1, with 7 bases aligning to TRBD1. Germline-derived CDR1 and CDR2 are SGHRS and YFSETQ. J lost 1 base, V lost 5 bases, and 8 bases had no gene match. This CDR3 has 16 residues. CDR3: CASSGTGEQNTGELFF. The CDR3 DNA sequence: TGCGCCAGCAGTGGAACAGGGGAGCAGAACACCGGGGAGCTGTTTTTT. Full variable domain (rest looked up from reference TRBV5-1 and TRBJ2-2): KAGVTQTPRYLIKTRGQQVTLSCSPISGHRSVSWYQQTPGQGLQFLFEYFSETQRNKGNFPGRFSGRQFSNSRSEMNVSTLELGDSALYLCASSGTGEQNTGELFFGEGSRLTVL.

The rearrangement joins TRBV5-1 to TRBJ1-6; D may be TRBD1 (6 bases). The V end was cut by 0 bases, the J end by 7 bases, with 14 bases between. CDR1 and CDR2 from the germline V gene are SGHRS and YFSETQ. This CDR3 contains 16 residues. Here the CDR3 reads CASSLAGQFSNSPLHF. In DNA form, the CDR3 reads TGCGCCAGCAGCTTGGCCGGACAGTTTTCCAATTCACCCCTCCACTTT. Drawing the rest from reference TRBV5-1 and TRBJ1-6, the complete variable domain is KAGVTQTPRYLIKTRGQQVTLSCSPISGHRSVSWYQQTPGQGLQFLFEYFSETQRNKGNFPGRFSGRQFSNSRSEMNVSTLELGDSALYLCASSLAGQFSNSPLHFGNGTRLTVT.

This clone was seen a single time. CDR3 in amino acids: CASSLGFQGFYEQYF. The DNA of the CDR3 is TGTGCCAGCAGCTTAGGATTTCAGGGATTCTACGAGCAGTACTTC. The chain uses TRBV13 and TRBJ2-7, with a tentative D call TRBD1 (5 bases). With 0 bases removed from V and 3 bases from J, the gap between germline ends came to 12 bases. This CDR3 region has 15 residues. Germline V CDR1 and CDR2: PRHDT, FYEKMQ (reference sequence).

The table lists this clone with a count of one. V gene TRBV29-1 combines with J gene TRBJ2-2; 9 bases line up with TRBD2. CDR3 length equals 14 residues. With 7 bases clipped from V and 2 bases from J, the junction kept 5 bases outside the gene matches. CDR1 is SQVTM, CDR2 ANQGSEA, per germline. This chain's CDR3 is CSAASGVNTGELFF. CDR3 sequence (DNA): TGCAGCGCCGCTAGCGGGGTCAACACCGGGGAGCTGTTTTTT.

DNA for the CDR3: TGTGCCAGCTCCCAAACCCGAGACAGGGCTCACGGCTACACCTTC. It codes for CASSQTRDRAHGYTF. The V call is TRBV18, the J call TRBJ1-2, with TRBD1 matching 7 bases. The V gene end was trimmed by 6 bases and the J gene end by 8 bases; junction bases not matched to a gene: 15. Germline CDR1 is KGHSH and CDR2 is LQKENI. The CDR3 is 15 amino acids.

The rearrangement uses TRBV7-8 and TRBJ1-5; D remains ambiguous. The germline gives CDR1 SGHVS, CDR2 FQNEAQ. CDR3 size: 18 residues. V lost 5 bases, J lost 4 bases, and 24 bases lay in between. The chain's CDR3 is CASSPSLGWRPGNQPQHF. CDR3 coding DNA: TGTGCCAGCAGCCCATCTCTTGGGTGGCGCCCGGGGAATCAGCCCCAGCATTTT. Complete variable domain (other parts from reference TRBV7-8 and TRBJ1-5): GAGVSQSPRYKVAKRGQDVALRCDPISGHVSLFWYQQALGQGPEFLTYFQNEAQLDKSGLPSDRFFAERPEGSVSTLKIQRTQQEDSAVYLCASSPSLGWRPGNQPQHFGDGTRLSIL.